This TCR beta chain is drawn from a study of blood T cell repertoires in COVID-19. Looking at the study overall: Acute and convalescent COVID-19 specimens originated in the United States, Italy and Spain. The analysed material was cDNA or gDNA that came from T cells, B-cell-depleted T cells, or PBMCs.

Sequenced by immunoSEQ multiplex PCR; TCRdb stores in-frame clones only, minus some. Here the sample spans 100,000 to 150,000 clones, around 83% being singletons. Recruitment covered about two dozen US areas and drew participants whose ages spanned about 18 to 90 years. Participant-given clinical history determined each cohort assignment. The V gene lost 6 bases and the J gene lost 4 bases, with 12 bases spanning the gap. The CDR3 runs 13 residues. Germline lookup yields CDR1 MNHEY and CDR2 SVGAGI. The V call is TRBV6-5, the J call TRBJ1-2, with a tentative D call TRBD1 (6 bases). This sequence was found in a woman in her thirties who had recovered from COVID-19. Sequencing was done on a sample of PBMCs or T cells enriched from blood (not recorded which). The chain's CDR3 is CASSTGQSYGYTF. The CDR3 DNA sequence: TGTGCCAGCAGCACTGGACAGAGCTATGGCTACACCTTC.